This TCR beta chain is drawn from a study of T-cell memory formation after mild COVID-19. About the research overall: TCR clusters largely stayed donor specific.

Study-wide points: Contracting CD4+ clones were located mainly in CM and EM, and CD8+ clones in EMRA. Clones contracting across day 15 to 85 had a balanced CD4/CD8 profile; later expanding clones leaned CD4+.

Trimming stripped 1 base from V and 2 bases from J, with 5 bases between. Germline V gene data show CDR1 as LGHNA and CDR2 as YNFKEQ. The CDR3 has 14 amino acids. Constant-segment primers and 5'RACE yielded cDNA libraries for TCR alpha and TCR beta, each carrying sample barcodes and UMIs. TCRdb reanalysed the 5' RACE reads using MiXCR and keeps one entry per CDR3 protein. The sample has 40,000 to 45,000 distinct CDR3 sequences, roughly 7.2% seen once. This clonotype was observed many times. What it binds is unknown. The sample was PBMCs or a T cell subset sorted from them (not recorded which). This chain uses TRBV4-2 with TRBJ2-2; no clear D. The TCR originated in a man between 18 and 35 years old who had mild COVID-19 (a few samples of this study predate the infection). Cell type and time point are not known. The CDR3 nucleotides read TGTGCCAGCAGCCAAGGACCAAACACCGGGGAGCTGTTTTTT. It yields the protein CASSQGPNTGELFF.